This TCR beta chain is drawn from a study of shared clonotypes between healthy human individuals. On the study more broadly: A donor's plate count was three for CD4 naive and three for CD4 memory; CD8 naive had two and CD8 memory one. Study conclusions and caveats: Across subsets, estimated richness was generally greater for naive than for memory populations. The study's rarefaction showed incomplete sorted-subset sequencing despite large depth.

The naive CD8 subset, CD45RO-negative cells positively selected for CCR7, excluded terminally differentiated effector memory CD45RA+ cells. The table came from immunoSEQ multiplex PCR; TCRdb's copy has only in-frame clones and leaves some out. Of around 650,000 clones listed, around 96% were seen once; the top ten hold about 0.12%. CDR1 is ENHRY, CDR2 SYGVKD, per germline. Trimming took off 5 bases at V and 0 bases at J, with 6 bases between the two ends. The CDR3 is 13 residues long. Remarks on this clone: Its antigen is not known.

Sequenced sample: naive CD8+ T cells sorted from blood. This chain uses TRBV10-3 with TRBJ2-3, with D uncertain. The sequence derives from a woman in her 30s in good health. This chain's CDR3 is CAISPTSTDTQYF. CDR3 nucleotides: TGTGCCATCAGTCCTACTAGCACAGATACGCAGTATTTT.